This entry lists 24 T cell receptor beta chains sequenced from one sample in a study of human T cells and chemical hapten exposure. Via MiXCR, TCRdb re-called the RACE reads, giving one row per CDR3 protein. The sample includes more than 85,000 distinct CDR3 sequences, nearly 35% of them seen just once. Time point: patch test 3, about 24 weeks after DPC sensitization. Indicated treatment: therapeutic diphenylcyclopropenone sensitization with weekly scalp DPC. Sequenced material: whole blood, taken in connection with sensitization to the hapten diphenylcyclopropenone (DPC). The receptors shown here come from a man between 35 and 55 years old with alopecia areata. Some clones in this sample may be carry-over from other donors' samples.

This rearrangement joins TRBV5-1 to TRBJ2-3, with 9 bases lining up with TRBD1. Germline CDR1 reads SGHRS; CDR2 reads YFSETQ. J was trimmed by 3 bases and V by 4 bases; bases with no gene match: 3. The CDR3 spans 14 residues. The CDR3 protein is CASSSGTGTDTQYF. For the CDR3, the DNA is TGCGCCAGCAGCAGCGGGACAGGGACAGATACGCAGTATTTT.

This clonotype came up a few times. In nucleotides, the CDR3 is TGTGCCAGCAGTCGCTGGAGCGGGAGTGGATACAATGAGCAGTTCTTC. Its translation is CASSRWSGSGYNEQFF. This sequence joins TRBV12-3 or TRBV12-4 and TRBJ2-1; 8 bases align to TRBD2. V gave up 5 bases and J gave up 4 bases; unmatched junction bases: 10. The CDR3 covers 16 residues.

The gene calls are TRBV11-3 and TRBJ2-3; 8 bases fit TRBD1. Germline CDR1 SGHNT, CDR2 YENEEA. The CDR3 extends over 16 amino acids. After removal of 3 bases from V and 1 base from J, the junction contained 6 bases not matched to a gene. The CDR3 DNA reads as TGTGCCAGCAGCTTCGCCCTGACAGGGGGCACAGATACGCAGTATTTT. As protein: CASSFALTGGTDTQYF.

This clonotype was picked up many times. The chain combines TRBV29-1 with TRBJ2-7; no reliable D call. The germline V gene encodes CDR1 SQVTM and CDR2 ANQGSEA. This CDR3 is built from 13 residues. V was pared by 4 bases and J by 1 base, with 11 bases between. CDR3 sequence: CSVAVGISYEQYF. The DNA of the CDR3 is TGCAGCGTTGCCGTGGGAATATCCTACGAGCAGTACTTC.

Only a few counts were recorded for this clonotype. V is TRBV12-3 or TRBV12-4 and J is TRBJ2-3; perhaps TRBD1 as D (6 bases). The V end was cut by 6 bases, the J end by 4 bases, with 14 bases between. The CDR3 sequence is 14 residues long. CDR3 in DNA: TGTGCCAGCAGCTTGACAGGTGCCCCAGATACGCAGTATTTT. It codes for CASSLTGAPDTQYF.

This clonotype came up a few times. This chain uses TRBV24-1 with TRBJ2-7; D unclear. The V end was cut by 6 bases, the J end by 2 bases, with 13 bases between. Looked up from germline, CDR1 is KGHDR and CDR2 is SFDVKD. CDR3 length: 14 residues. The CDR3: CATSLRVGTYEQYF. The CDR3 region has the DNA TGTGCCACCAGTTTACGGGTTGGGACCTACGAGCAGTACTTC.

The J gene is TRBJ1-5, the V gene TRBV6-6, with D possibly matching TRBD1 (6 bases). This CDR3 contains 16 residues. Between the trimmed V and J ends, which lost 4 bases and 3 bases, there was a span of 16 bases. Germline V gives CDR1 MNHNY, CDR2 SVGAGI (reference sequence). CDR3 sequence (DNA): TGTGCCAGCAGTTTCACCCGCGACAGGAACAATCAGCCCCAGCATTTT. Amino acids: CASSFTRDRNNQPQHF.

The chain links TRBV7-2 to TRBJ1-1; D possibly corresponds to TRBD1 (6 bases). This CDR3 is 18 amino acids long. Per the germline V gene, CDR1 is SGHTA and CDR2 is FQGNSA. Trimming took 1 base from V and 0 from J, leaving 18 bases between them. CDR3 nucleotides: TGTGCCAGCAGCTTAGACCCCAACAGGGCCGGCATGAACACTGAAGCTTTCTTT. This codes for CASSLDPNRAGMNTEAFF.

The CDR3 protein is CASSEGGSGRISDTQYF. DNA of the CDR3: TGTGCCAGCAGTGAAGGTGGAAGCGGGAGAATTTCAGATACGCAGTATTTT. The chain combines TRBV2 with TRBJ2-3, with TRBD2 matching over 8 bases. The CDR3 has 17 amino acids. Germline V lookup: CDR1 SNHLY, CDR2 FYNNEI. Trimming cost V 1 base and J 4 bases; bases outside gene matches: 10. Supplemented by reference TRBV2 and TRBJ2-3, the full variable domain reads EPEVTQTPSHQVTQMGQEVILRCVPISNHLYFYWYRQILGQKVEFLVSFYNNEISEKSEIFDDQFSVERPDGSNFTLKIRSTKLEDSAMYFCASSEGGSGRISDTQYFGPGTRLTVL.

The rearrangement links TRBV5-1 to TRBJ1-2; no reliable D call. The germline V gene encodes CDR1 SGHRS and CDR2 YFSETQ. The CDR3 totals 14 residues. Trimming removed 0 bases from V and 2 bases from J, with 8 bases in between. The CDR3, as DNA: TGCGCCAGCAGCTTGGTTCCGGGAAACTATGGCTACACCTTC. The encoded protein is CASSLVPGNYGYTF.

The chain has TRBV7-2 and TRBJ2-6, with a weak D call TRBD1 (6 bases). Trimming took off 5 bases at V and 3 bases at J, with 17 bases between the two ends. This CDR3 is built from 17 residues. CDR1 is SGHTA and CDR2 is FQGNSA in the germline V gene. The CDR3 DNA reads as TGTGCCAGCAGCCGATACTGGACAGTTGGTGGGGCCAACGTCCTGACTTTC. Translating gives CASSRYWTVGGANVLTF.

This clonotype was counted between two and nine times. V and J are TRBV6-5 and TRBJ2-7, with 8 bases identical to TRBD1. V was pared by 3 bases and J by 5 bases, with 9 bases of the junction left unmatched. The germline CDR1 and CDR2 sequences are MNHEY and SVGAGI. The CDR3 totals 15 residues. The CDR3: CASSYSGTGPDEQYF. The CDR3 nucleotides are TGTGCCAGCAGTTATTCCGGGACAGGACCTGACGAGCAGTACTTC.

The chain recombines TRBV28 with TRBJ1-6; 7 nucleotides agree with TRBD1. CDR1 and CDR2 (germline): MDHEN, SYDVKM. V lost 6 bases to trimming and J lost 13 bases; unmatched junction nucleotides: 6. The CDR3 is made up of 12 amino acids. CDR3 loop: CASSSDRRPLHF. DNA for the CDR3: TGTGCCAGCAGCTCGGACAGGAGGCCCCTCCACTTT.

This clonotype was found a few times. This chain connects TRBV19 to TRBJ2-1; TRBD2 aligns across 9 bases. This CDR3 region has 18 residues. V shed 4 bases, J shed 8 bases, and the junction held 18 bases outside the gene matches. Per germline, CDR1 LNHDA and CDR2 SQIVND (reference sequence). The CDR3 region is CASSTTFSGTSFLHEQFF. CDR3 coding DNA: TGTGCCAGTAGTACGACATTCTCCGGGACTAGCTTTTTGCATGAGCAGTTCTTC. Looking up the rest from reference TRBV19 and TRBJ2-1 gives the full variable domain: DGGITQSPKYLFRKEGQNVTLSCEQNLNHDAMYWYRQDPGQGLRLIYYSQIVNDFQKGDIAEGYSVSREKKESFPLTVTSAQKNPTAFYLCASSTTFSGTSFLHEQFFGPGTRLTVL.

The rearrangement links TRBV6-5 to TRBJ1-1; 12 bases map to TRBD1. The germline V gene has CDR1 MNHEY and CDR2 SVGAGI. The CDR3 runs 18 residues. Trimming took 0 bases from V and 5 from J; bases not matched to a gene: 10. DNA of the CDR3: TGTGCCAGCAGTTACTCAGGCGGGACAGGGGGCGTTCGGACTGAAGCTTTCTTT. This translates into CASSYSGGTGGVRTEAFF.

The chain has TRBV7-2 and TRBJ1-1, with 7 positions matching TRBD1. V trimming: 5 bases; J trimming: 0 bases; junction bases outside the gene matches: 9. Per the germline V gene, CDR1 is SGHTA and CDR2 is FQGNSA. The CDR3 is 16 amino acids. The CDR3 loop reads CASSRGQVTLNTEAFF. In nucleotides, the CDR3 is TGTGCCAGCAGCAGAGGACAGGTCACGCTGAACACTGAAGCTTTCTTT. The complete variable domain, with remaining parts taken from reference TRBV7-2 and TRBJ1-1, reads GAGVSQSPSNKVTEKGKDVELRCDPISGHTALYWYRQSLGQGLEFLIYFQGNSAPDKSGLPSDRFSAERTGGSVSTLTIQRTQQEDSAVYLCASSRGQVTLNTEAFFGQGTRLTVV.

This clonotype was detected a few times. This sequence joins TRBV30 and TRBJ2-3, with D uncertain. CDR1 and CDR2 (germline): GTSNPN, SVGIG (reference sequence). V lost 0 bases and J lost 6, with 4 bases in between. The CDR3 covers 11 residues. This CDR3 is CAWSVSDTQYF. CDR3 sequence (DNA): TGTGCCTGGAGTGTTTCTGATACGCAGTATTTT. Full variable domain (rest looked up from reference TRBV30 and TRBJ2-3): SQTIHQWPATLVQPVGSPLSLECTVEGTSNPNLYWYRQAAGRGLQLLFYSVGIGQISSEVPQNLSASRPQDRQFILSSKKLLLSDSGFYLCAWSVSDTQYFGPGTRLTVL.

A remark on this clonotype: Since no conserved phenylalanine or tryptophan closes the CDR3, a read error is the likely cause. The chain employs TRBV10-3 and TRBJ1-1; no firm D call. V was cut by 7 bases and J by 5 bases, with 14 bases left in between. The CDR3 covers 13 residues. CDR1 ENHRY and CDR2 SYGVKD come from the germline V gene. The CDR3 protein is CAIKNLEGTEAFS. The CDR3 region has the DNA TGTGCCATCAAGAACCTGGAAGGTACTGAAGCTTTCTCT.

V is TRBV4-3 and J is TRBJ2-2; D is uncertain. V lost 4 bases to trimming and J lost 5 bases, with 8 bases between them. Looked up from germline, CDR1 is LGHNA and CDR2 is YSLEER. The CDR3 contains 13 residues. CDR3 coding DNA: TGCGCCAGCAGCCGCTTGGGGACCGGGGAGCTGTTTTTT. Translating it yields CASSRLGTGELFF.

The chain recombines TRBV7-9 with TRBJ1-6; D may be TRBD1 (6 bases). This CDR3 contains 14 residues. The V gene lost 5 bases and the J gene lost 7 bases, with 12 bases spanning the gap. Germline CDR1 and CDR2: SEHNR and FQNEAQ (reference sequence). Written as DNA, the CDR3 is TGTGCCAGCAGCCAGACAGGAGGAAATTCACCCCTCCACTTT. Translating it yields CASSQTGGNSPLHF.

The chain recombines TRBV4-3 with TRBJ2-7; no clear D. The germline CDR1 and CDR2 sequences are LGHNA and YSLEER. V was shortened by 1 base and J by 3 bases, with 7 bases between the two germline ends. The CDR3 runs to 13 residues. In DNA, the CDR3 is TGCGCCAGCAGCCAAGCGGGTTACTACGAGCAGTACGTC. Protein: CASSQAGYYEQYV.

This rearrangement joins TRBV15 to TRBJ1-5; TRBD1 is a possible D gene (6 bases). V lost 0 bases and J lost 5, with 11 bases in between. CDR1 is LNHNV and CDR2 is YYDKDF in the germline V gene (reference sequence). This CDR3 comprises 15 residues. The DNA for the CDR3 is TGTGCCACCAGCAGAGATAGGGCAGGGGATCAGCCCCAGCATTTT. This codes for CATSRDRAGDQPQHF. Combining the CDR3 with reference TRBV15 and TRBJ1-5 gives the whole variable domain DAMVIQNPRYQVTQFGKPVTLSCSQTLNHNVMYWYQQKSSQAPKLLFHYYDKDFNNEADTPDNFQSRRPNTSFCFLDIRSPGLGDTAMYLCATSRDRAGDQPQHFGDGTRLSIL.

The chain links TRBV15 to TRBJ1-1, with D perhaps matching TRBD1 (6 bases). Germline V gives CDR1 LNHNV, CDR2 YYDKDF (reference sequence). V dropped 3 bases and J dropped 0 bases, with 8 bases sitting between them. The CDR3 is 14 residues long. This CDR3 reads CATSRDSLNTEAFF. In nucleotides, the CDR3 is TGTGCCACCAGCAGGGACAGTTTGAACACTGAAGCTTTCTTT.

The chain employs TRBV24-1 and TRBJ2-1; TRBD1 matches at 7 bases. Trimming removed 4 bases from V and 0 bases from J; junction bases left unmatched: 8. The CDR3 is 17 amino acids. Germline-derived CDR1 and CDR2 are KGHDR and SFDVKD. The CDR3: CATSEIDRASSYNEQFF. DNA of the CDR3: TGTGCCACCAGTGAGATTGACAGGGCGAGCTCCTACAATGAGCAGTTCTTC.